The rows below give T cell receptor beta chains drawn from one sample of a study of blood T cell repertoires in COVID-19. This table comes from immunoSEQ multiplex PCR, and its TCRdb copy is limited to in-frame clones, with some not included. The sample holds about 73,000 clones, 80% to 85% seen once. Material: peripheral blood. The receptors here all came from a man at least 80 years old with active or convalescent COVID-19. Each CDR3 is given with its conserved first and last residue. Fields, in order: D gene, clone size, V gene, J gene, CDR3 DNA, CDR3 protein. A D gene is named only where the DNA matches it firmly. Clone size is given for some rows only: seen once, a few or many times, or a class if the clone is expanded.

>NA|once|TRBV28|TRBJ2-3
TGTGCCAGCAGTCTCCCTGGCGATACGCAGTATTTT
CASSLPGDTQYF
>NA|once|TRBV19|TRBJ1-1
TGTGCCAGTAGTATAGATCTGCGGGAGAGTTTCTTT
CASSIDLRESFF
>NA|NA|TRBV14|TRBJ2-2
TGTGCCAGCAGCCAAGATCTGTGGAAGACACTGGCCGGGGAGCTGTTTTTT
CASSQDLWKTLAGELFF
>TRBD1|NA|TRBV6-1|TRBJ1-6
TGTGCCAGCAGGGAAATGACAGGGAGCTCCTATAATTCACCCCTCCACTTT
CASREMTGSSYNSPLHF
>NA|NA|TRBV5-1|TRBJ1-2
TGCGCCAGCAGCTTGGTTACGGGGAACTATGGCTACACCTTC
CASSLVTGNYGYTF
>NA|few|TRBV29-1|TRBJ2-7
TGCAGCGTTGGCGGGACCGCCTACGAGCAGTACTTC
CSVGGTAYEQYF
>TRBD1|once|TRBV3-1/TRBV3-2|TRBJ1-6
TGTGCCAGCAGCCAACAGACAGGGGGAGGTAATTCACCCCTCCACTTT
CASSQQTGGGNSPLHF
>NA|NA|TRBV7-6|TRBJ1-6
TGTGCCAGCAGCTTAGAGGGCAGGGGCAATTCACCCCTCCACTTT
CASSLEGRGNSPLHF
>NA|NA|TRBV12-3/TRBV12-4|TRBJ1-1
TGTGCCAGCAGCCATGGGGCGAACACTGAAGCTTTCTTT
CASSHGANTEAFF
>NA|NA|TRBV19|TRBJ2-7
TGTGCCAGTAGTTCCCGGACTCGACCCTACGAGCAGTACTTC
CASSSRTRPYEQYF
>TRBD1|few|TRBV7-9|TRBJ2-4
TGTGCCAGCAGCCCAGGGACAGGGGGTCTCCAAAAAAACATTCAGTACTTC
CASSPGTGGLQKNIQYF
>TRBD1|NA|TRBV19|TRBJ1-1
TGTGCCAGTAGGGACAGGGGCGAGAACACTGAAGCTTTCTTT
CASRDRGENTEAFF
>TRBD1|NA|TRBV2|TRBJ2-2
TGTGCCAGCAAAAGGACAGGGACCGGGGAGCTGTTTTTT
CASKRTGTGELFF
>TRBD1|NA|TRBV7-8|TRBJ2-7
TGTGCCAGCTCTACAGGGGCGCCGTACGAGCAGTACTTC
CASSTGAPYEQYF
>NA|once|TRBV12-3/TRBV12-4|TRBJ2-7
TGTGCCAGCAGTCCGACAGGTTTGTTCGAGCAGTACTTC
CASSPTGLFEQYF
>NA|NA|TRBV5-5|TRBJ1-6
TGTGCCAGCAACCCTGACAGTTTCCCACCCCTCCACTTT
CASNPDSFPPLHF
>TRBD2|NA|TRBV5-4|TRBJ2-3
TGTGCCAGCAGCTTTAAGAGCGGGGGGACAGATACGCAGTATTTT
CASSFKSGGTDTQYF
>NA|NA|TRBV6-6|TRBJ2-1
TGTGCCAGCAGTTACGTAAGGGACTTACTTAATGAGCAGTTCTTC
CASSYVRDLLNEQFF
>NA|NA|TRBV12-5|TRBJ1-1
TGTGCTAGTGGTTTGAATAGTGATGCTTTCTTT
CASGLNSDAFF
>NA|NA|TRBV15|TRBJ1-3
TGTGCCACCAGCAGAGGCAGGGTGGATACGGGAAACACCATATATTTT
CATSRGRVDTGNTIYF
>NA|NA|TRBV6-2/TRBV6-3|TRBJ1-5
TGTGCCAGCAGCGCAGCGGGACGGAATCAGCCCCAGCATTTT
CASSAAGRNQPQHF
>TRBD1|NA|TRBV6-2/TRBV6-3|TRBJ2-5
TGTGCCAGCAGTTACCCGACAGGGCGGGAGACCCAGTACTTC
CASSYPTGRETQYF
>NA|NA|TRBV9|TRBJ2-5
TGTGCCAGCAGCGTAGGAATTGAGAGGGAGACCCAGTACTTC
CASSVGIERETQYF
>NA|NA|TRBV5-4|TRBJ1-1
TGTGCCAGCAGCCCGGAGGGGGGGCGCAGCACTGAAGCTTTCTTT
CASSPEGGRSTEAFF
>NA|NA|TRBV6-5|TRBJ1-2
TGTGCCAGCAGTACTGTAGACAGGCATGGCTACACCTTC
CASSTVDRHGYTF
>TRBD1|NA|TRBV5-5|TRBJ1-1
TGTGCCAGCAGCTTGGCCGGGGACAGAAGGAACACTGAAGCTTTCTTT
CASSLAGDRRNTEAFF
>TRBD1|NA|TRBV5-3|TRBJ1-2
TGTGCCAGAAGCTTGGCCAGGGGGCGCGACTATGGCTACACCTTC
CARSLARGRDYGYTF
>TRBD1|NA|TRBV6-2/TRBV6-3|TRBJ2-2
TGTGCCAGCAGTCAACAGGGGGGCGGGACCGGGGAGCTGTTTTTT
CASSQQGGGTGELFF
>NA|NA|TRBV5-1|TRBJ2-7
TGCGCCAGCAGCGTCGGGTCCGCCTACGAGCAGTACTTC
CASSVGSAYEQYF
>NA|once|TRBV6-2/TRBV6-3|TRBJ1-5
TGTGCCAGCAGTTATGGGCTAGGAACAGGCGCTAGCAATCAGCCCCAGCATTTT
CASSYGLGTGASNQPQHF
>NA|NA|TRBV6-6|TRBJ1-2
TGTGCCAGCAGAATTCCGGGAGGAAACTATGGCTACACCTTC
CASRIPGGNYGYTF
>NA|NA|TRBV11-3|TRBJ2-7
TGTGCCAGCAGCTTAGGATTGTGGGGACAAGCCTACGAGCAGTACTTC
CASSLGLWGQAYEQYF
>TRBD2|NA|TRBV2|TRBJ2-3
TGTGCCAGCAGTGAGGGAAGGGCGGGAGGGCGTTTAGATACGCAGTATTTT
CASSEGRAGGRLDTQYF
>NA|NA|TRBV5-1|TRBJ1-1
TGCGCCAGCAGCTTGAGTAGGGGTGGGTACACTGAAGCTTTCTTT
CASSLSRGGYTEAFF
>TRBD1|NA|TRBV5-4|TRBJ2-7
TGTGCCAGCAGCCTAGGACAGGGCCCCTACGAGCAGTACTTC
CASSLGQGPYEQYF
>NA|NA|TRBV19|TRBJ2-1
TGTGCCAGTAGTATGCAGGGTTGGAATGAGCAGTTCTTC
CASSMQGWNEQFF
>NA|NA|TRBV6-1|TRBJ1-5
TGTGCCAGCAGTGAAGTTCGGGGGGGTGTGGGCAATCAGCCCCAGCATTTT
CASSEVRGGVGNQPQHF
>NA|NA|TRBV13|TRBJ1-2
TGTGCCAGCAGCTTAAGGGGGACGGAACAGGGCTACACCTTC
CASSLRGTEQGYTF
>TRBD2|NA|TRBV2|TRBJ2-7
TGTGCCAGCAGTGAGACTAGCGGCAACGAGCAGTACTTC
CASSETSGNEQYF
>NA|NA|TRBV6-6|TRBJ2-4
TGTGCCAGCAGTCGCTTAGCCAAAAACATTCAGTACTTC
CASSRLAKNIQYF
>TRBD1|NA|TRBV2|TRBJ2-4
TGTGCCAGCAGAGTTGGACAGGGGAATGGCAAAAACATTCAGTACTTC
CASRVGQGNGKNIQYF
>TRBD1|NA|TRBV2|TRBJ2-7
TGTGCCAGCACAGGGACAGGCAACTACGAGCAGTACTTC
CASTGTGNYEQYF
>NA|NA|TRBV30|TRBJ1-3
TGTGCCTGGAGTGCGAGGCTGCCCGGTGGAAACACCATATATTTT
CAWSARLPGGNTIYF
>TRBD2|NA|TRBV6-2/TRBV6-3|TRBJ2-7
TGTGCCAGCAGTCTTAGCGGGAGGGCACTCGAGCAGTACTTC
CASSLSGRALEQYF
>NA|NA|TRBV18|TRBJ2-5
TGTGCCAGCTCGGCCTATCGGGACACTGATTCTGGGGCCCAGTACTTC
CASSAYRDTDSGAQYF
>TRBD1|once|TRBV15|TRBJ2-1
TGTGCCACCAGCAGAGATCAAAGACAGGGGATCCGGGAGCAGTTCTTC
CATSRDQRQGIREQFF
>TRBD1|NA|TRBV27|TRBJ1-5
TGTGCCAGCCGATCCGGGACAGGGTTCGGTCAGCCCCAGCATTTT
CASRSGTGFGQPQHF
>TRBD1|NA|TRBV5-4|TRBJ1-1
TGTGCCAGCAGCTTGGCCTTGGGACAGGGAAAAGCTGAAGCTTTCTTT
CASSLALGQGKAEAFF